Below are 5 T cell receptor beta chains sequenced from a single sample in a study of naive and memory T cell subsets (dated by TCRdb to the late 2010s). The library was prepared using UMI-ligation and nested PCR. TCRdb names Illumina MiSeq as the instrument used. To cover both TRBC1 and TRBC2, the beta constant-region primer consisted of an equimolar mix of two oligonucleotides. The ligated cDNA went through four rounds of PCR with nested alpha and beta constant-region primers together with the SP2 primer. TCRdb trimmed public reads at Q25 via fastp, called clones via MiXCR and kept in-frame beta chains. Records with the same CDR3 protein are collapsed into one entry carrying the most frequent genes and DNA. A total of 130,000 or so distinct CDR3 sequences appear in this sample, just over 35% of them only once. The ten biggest clones cover approximately 0.9% of the sample. The sample consisted of central memory CD4+ T cells from blood. The meaning of the sample's cell subset or site label: central memory, CD45RA- CD27+. These TCRs come from a human donor in good health.

This clonotype appeared a few times. V usage is TRBV7-2 and J usage is TRBJ2-5; 9 bases are shared with TRBD2. Trimming at V came to 0 bases and at J to 4 bases, leaving 9 bases not matched to a gene. The CDR3 runs 17 residues. Germline CDR1 reads SGHTA; CDR2 reads FQGNSA. CDR3 residues: CASSLAPASGNAETQYF. In nucleotides, the CDR3 is TGTGCCAGCAGCTTAGCGCCGGCTAGCGGGAACGCAGAGACCCAGTACTTC. Based on the CDR3 plus reference TRBV7-2 and TRBJ2-5, the full variable domain is GAGVSQSPSNKVTEKGKDVELRCDPISGHTALYWYRQSLGQGLEFLIYFQGNSAPDKSGLPSDRFSAERTGGSVSTLTIQRTQQEDSAVYLCASSLAPASGNAETQYFGPGTRLLVL.

The gene calls are TRBV5-1 and TRBJ2-3; 7 bases are a match to TRBD1. CDR1 is SGHRS and CDR2 is YFSETQ in the germline V gene. The CDR3 extends over 14 amino acids. V shed 5 bases, J shed 0 bases, and the junction held 3 bases outside the gene matches. The CDR3 protein is CASRSGQSTDTQYF. The DNA of the CDR3 is TGCGCCAGCAGGTCGGGACAGAGCACAGATACGCAGTATTTT.

There are a few counts of this clonotype. This chain links TRBV5-4 with TRBJ2-2, with TRBD2 matching 10 bases. Germline assignment: CDR1 SGHNT and CDR2 YYREEE (reference sequence). Trimming took 1 base from V and 6 from J; bases not matched to a gene: 3. CDR3 length: 15 residues. The CDR3, as DNA: TGTGCCAGCAGCTTGTTTAGCGGGAGGTCCGGGGAGCTGTTTTTT. This gives the protein CASSLFSGRSGELFF.

The chain has TRBV28 and TRBJ1-1; 7 nucleotides align to TRBD1. The V gene end was trimmed by 10 bases and the J gene end by 2 bases; junction bases not matched to a gene: 10. The CDR3 sequence is 14 residues long. Germline V CDR1 and CDR2: MDHEN, SYDVKM. In DNA, the CDR3 is TGTGCCATCCACGGGGCAGGGGGAAACACTGAAGCTTTCTTT. It specifies CAIHGAGGNTEAFF.

This sequence joins TRBV3-1 and TRBJ2-7; 9 nucleotides agree with TRBD2. Trimming at V came to 4 bases and at J to 4 bases, leaving 8 bases not matched to a gene. Germline values: CDR1 LGHDT, CDR2 YNNKEL (reference sequence). The CDR3 sequence is 15 residues long. The CDR3 coding sequence is TGTGCCAGCAGCCCTTTCGGTAGCGGGAGTTACGAGCAGTACTTC. As protein: CASSPFGSGSYEQYF.